One sample yielded the 20 T cell receptor beta chains listed below, sequenced in a study of glioma-infiltrating T cells. Amplification of TCR alpha and beta CDR3 regions from RNA used iRepertoire nested multiplex PCR. TCRdb itself ran the multiplex PCR reads through MiXCR, one entry per CDR3 protein. The sample records about 140,000 distinct CDR3 sequences, roughly 43% being singletons. The sequencing input was glioma tissue, nonneoplastic brain tissue, or PBMCs (not recorded which). The receptors here all came from a human donor with low-grade glioma or glioblastoma, undergoing nonglioma brain surgery, or in good health (not recorded which).

The rearrangement joins TRBV4-1 to TRBJ1-4, with D unclear. This CDR3 comprises 14 residues. The V gene lost 3 bases and the J gene lost 7 bases, with 12 bases spanning the gap. Germline lookup yields CDR1 MGHRA and CDR2 YSYEKL. The CDR3 DNA is TGCGCCAGCAGCCAGATCGTGGTTGGTGAAAAACTGTTTTTT. Its protein is CASSQIVVGEKLFF.

V usage is TRBV10-2 and J usage is TRBJ2-7; TRBD1 matches 7 bases. V was clipped by 3 bases and J by 5 bases; unmatched bases: 7. From germline, CDR1 is WSHSY and CDR2 SAAADI. The CDR3 has 14 amino acids. The CDR3 sequence is CASSETGVGNEQYF. Written as DNA, the CDR3 is TGCGCCAGCAGTGAAACAGGGGTAGGAAACGAGCAGTACTTC.

This clonotype was counted a single time. V is TRBV5-1 and J is TRBJ2-7; D gene unclear. The CDR3 is 9 amino acids. The V gene lost 6 bases and the J gene lost 2 bases, with 0 bases spanning the gap. Germline V gene sequence: CDR1 SGHRS, CDR2 YFSETQ. The CDR3 loop reads CASTYEQYF. The CDR3, as DNA: TGCGCCAGCACCTACGAGCAGTACTTC.

This sequence joins TRBV5-1 and TRBJ1-1; D unresolved. The germline gives CDR1 SGHRS, CDR2 YFSETQ. The CDR3 spans 16 residues. V shed 0 bases and J shed 1 base, with 13 bases lying between them. CDR3 region: CASSLVQRQKNTEAFF. CDR3 DNA: TGCGCCAGCAGCTTGGTTCAAAGGCAGAAGAACACTGAAGCTTTCTTT. The whole variable domain, remainder taken from reference TRBV5-1 and TRBJ1-1, is KAGVTQTPRYLIKTRGQQVTLSCSPISGHRSVSWYQQTPGQGLQFLFEYFSETQRNKGNFPGRFSGRQFSNSRSEMNVSTLELGDSALYLCASSLVQRQKNTEAFFGQGTRLTVV.

The rearrangement joins TRBV4-1 to TRBJ1-4; tentatively, D is TRBD1 (6 bases). V lost 6 bases to trimming and J lost 8 bases, with 19 bases between them. Germline CDR1 and CDR2: MGHRA and YSYEKL. This CDR3 has 15 amino acids. Here the CDR3 DNA reads TGCGCCAGCAGTGTGATATGGGGGGCTTCGGAAAAACTGTTTTTT. This sequence encodes CASSVIWGASEKLFF.

This clonotype came up once. The V call is TRBV19, the J call TRBJ1-1, with D perhaps matching TRBD1 (5 bases). Germline V CDR1 and CDR2: LNHDA, SQIVND (reference sequence). V was pared by 0 bases and J by 0 bases, with 11 bases between. CDR3 length: 16 residues. CDR3 DNA sequence: TGTGCCAGTAGTATAGAGGAGAGACAGATGAACACTGAAGCTTTCTTT. This codes for CASSIEERQMNTEAFF.

This clonotype turned up a few times. The CDR3 nucleotides read TGCAGTGCCCCAGGGACAGGGGACAATCAGCCCCAGCATTTT. Amino acid sequence: CSAPGTGDNQPQHF. This chain uses TRBV20-1 with TRBJ1-5, with 10 bases lining up with TRBD1. The trim removed 6 bases at V and 3 bases at J, leaving 5 bases unmatched. The CDR3 runs 14 residues. Germline lookup yields CDR1 DFQATT and CDR2 SNEGSKA (reference sequence).

This clonotype turned up a few times. This rearrangement joins TRBV20-1 to TRBJ2-5; no clear D gene. The CDR3 covers 14 residues. CDR1 and CDR2 from the germline V gene are DFQATT and SNEGSKA (reference sequence). The V gene lost 3 bases and the J gene lost 5 bases, with 16 bases spanning the gap. In DNA, the CDR3 is TGCAGTGCTAGGTTCATGGGCCTGTACGAGACCCAGTACTTC. Translating it yields CSARFMGLYETQYF.

This clonotype occurred a few times. The gene calls are TRBV6-6 and TRBJ2-1; D gene unclear. V was cut by 0 bases and J by 10 bases, with 10 bases left in between. Germline CDR1 and CDR2: MNHNY and SVGAGI (reference sequence). The CDR3 covers 13 residues. The CDR3 coding sequence is TGTGCCAGCAGTTACTCGATCTTACGGGAGCAGTTCTTC. Protein sequence: CASSYSILREQFF.

This clonotype was observed once. The chain has TRBV4-1 and TRBJ1-2; possible D gene TRBD1, 5 bases. Germline lookup yields CDR1 MGHRA and CDR2 YSYEKL. Trimming took off 0 bases at V and 8 bases at J, with 13 bases between the two ends. This CDR3 region has 14 residues. This CDR3 reads CASSQEGTMRGYTF. In DNA, the CDR3 is TGCGCCAGCAGCCAAGAGGGGACTATGAGGGGCTACACCTTC.

V and J are TRBV20-1 and TRBJ2-4; perhaps TRBD1 as D (5 bases). This CDR3 has 15 amino acids. Germline-derived CDR1 and CDR2 are DFQATT and SNEGSKA (reference sequence). V lost 1 base, J lost 0 bases, and 10 bases lay in between. The CDR3 nucleotides are TGCAGTGCTAGAGCTCCGACAGTAGCCAAAAACATTCAGTACTTC. Residues: CSARAPTVAKNIQYF.

The CDR3 DNA follows: TGTGCCAGCAGCTTGGGAAAGGGGTCAGAGACCCAGTACTTC. It yields the protein CASSLGKGSETQYF. The chain has TRBV7-9 and TRBJ2-5, with D possibly being TRBD1 (5 bases). The germline V gene encodes CDR1 SEHNR and CDR2 FQNEAQ (reference sequence). The CDR3 has 14 amino acids. Trimming cost V 3 bases and J 4 bases, with 12 bases left between them.

J is TRBJ1-2 and V is TRBV28; possible D gene TRBD1, 5 bases. Germline assignment: CDR1 MDHEN and CDR2 SYDVKM. V was cut by 6 bases and J by 6 bases, with 17 bases left in between. CDR3 length equals 14 residues. The CDR3 sequence: CASSRSGGSNGYTF. The CDR3 DNA is TGTGCCAGCAGCCGATCCGGGGGATCAAATGGCTACACCTTC.

This clonotype was observed many times. This sequence joins TRBV6-1 and TRBJ2-1, with TRBD1 identical over 7 bases. The CDR3 loop spans 14 amino acids. Germline CDR1 MNHNS, CDR2 SASEGT. Trimming cost V 6 bases and J 4 bases; bases outside gene matches: 6. CDR3 loop: CASRNRGQYNEQFF. The CDR3 DNA is TGTGCCAGCAGGAACAGGGGCCAATACAATGAGCAGTTCTTC.

This clonotype came up a few times. The chain has TRBV6-1 and TRBJ2-7; 8 bases map to TRBD2. Unmatched junction bases numbered 27, after V lost 10 bases and J lost 7 bases. The CDR3 has 18 residues. The germline V gene encodes CDR1 MNHNS and CDR2 SASEGT. CDR3 in amino acids: CATTAGESLGLRAYEQYF. For the CDR3, the DNA is TGTGCCACCACAGCGGGGGAAAGCCTTGGCCTACGAGCGTATGAGCAGTACTTC.

This clonotype was detected only a few times. The rearrangement links TRBV20-1 to TRBJ1-2; 7 positions match TRBD1. Germline V gene data show CDR1 as DFQATT and CDR2 as SNEGSKA (reference sequence). This CDR3 contains 14 residues. Unmatched junction bases numbered 10, after V lost 7 bases and J lost 2 bases. This CDR3 is CSGSPSGQNYGYTF. CDR3 nucleotides: TGCAGTGGATCCCCCTCGGGACAGAACTATGGCTACACCTTC.

Notes on this clonotype: The junction departs from the called germline gene at one end, perhaps through a read error. The chain recombines TRBV27 with TRBJ2-2; D assignment may be TRBD1 or TRBD2 (5 bases each). Germline assignment: CDR1 MNHEY and CDR2 SMNVEV (reference sequence). CDR3 length: 14 amino acids. CDR3 nucleotides: TGTGCCAGCAGTTCCGGGGCGAACACCTGGGAGCTGTTTTTT. Amino acid sequence: CASSSGANTWELFF.

The chain has TRBV20-1 and TRBJ2-7; TRBD2 aligns across 9 bases. The J segment lost 3 bases and the V segment lost 5 bases, leaving 5 bases of the junction unmatched. Germline CDR1 and CDR2: DFQATT and SNEGSKA (reference sequence). The CDR3 has 13 amino acids. The CDR3 protein is CSAQRGAYYEQYF. The CDR3 nucleotides read TGCAGTGCTCAGCGGGGGGCATACTACGAGCAGTACTTC.

In DNA form, the CDR3 reads TGTGCCAGCAGACCGGACTCTCGGGATGGCTACACCTTC. It codes for CASRPDSRDGYTF. The chain joins TRBV28 to TRBJ1-2, with D uncertain. Germline V gene sequence: CDR1 MDHEN, CDR2 SYDVKM. There are 13 residues in the CDR3. V was shortened by 6 bases and J by 6 bases, with 14 bases between the two germline ends.

The chain combines TRBV6-1 with TRBJ2-1, with 8 bases lining up with TRBD2. Germline loops: CDR1 MNHNS, CDR2 SASEGT. This CDR3 spans 14 amino acids. The V gene end was trimmed by 6 bases and the J gene end by 4 bases; junction bases not matched to a gene: 5. CDR3 in DNA: TGTGCCAGCAGGCCGGGACTAGTGTACAATGAGCAGTTCTTC. Its translation: CASRPGLVYNEQFF.